This is a list of T cell receptor beta chains from one sample in a study of blood T cell repertoires in COVID-19. Some clones are missing from TCRdb's copy, which holds only in-frame ones; the method was immunoSEQ multiplex PCR. The sample records tens of thousands of clones, 86% being singletons. Input material: peripheral blood. These receptors were obtained from a man aged 25-40 years with acute or convalescent COVID-19. The CDR3 runs from the conserved cysteine through the conserved F or W. D genes are given only for firm matches. Clone sizes are given selectively: once, few, many, or a class where the clone is expanded.

d_gene: .
j_gene: TRBJ2-3
abundance: .
v_gene: TRBV5-1
CDR3aa: CASGSLAETPTDTQYF
CDR3nt: TGCGCCAGCGGTTCTCTGGCGGAAACCCCCACAGATACGCAGTATTTT

d_gene: .
j_gene: TRBJ1-1
abundance: .
v_gene: TRBV9
CDR3aa: CASSVRDTLNTEAFF
CDR3nt: TGTGCCAGCAGCGTAAGGGACACCTTGAACACTGAAGCTTTCTTT

d_gene: TRBD1
j_gene: TRBJ2-2
abundance: few
v_gene: TRBV4-1
CDR3aa: CASSQADRANTGELFF
CDR3nt: TGCGCCAGCAGCCAAGCGGACAGGGCTAACACCGGGGAGCTGTTTTTT

d_gene: .
j_gene: TRBJ2-3
abundance: once
v_gene: TRBV9
CDR3aa: CASSVGFPGTDTQYF
CDR3nt: TGTGCCAGCAGCGTAGGATTCCCGGGCACAGATACGCAGTATTTT

d_gene: .
j_gene: TRBJ1-4
abundance: .
v_gene: TRBV4-2
CDR3aa: CASSPLTETTNEKLFF
CDR3nt: TGTGCCAGCAGCCCCCTGACAGAGACAACTAATGAAAAACTGTTTTTT

d_gene: .
j_gene: TRBJ1-2
abundance: .
v_gene: TRBV12-3/TRBV12-4
CDR3aa: CASSFNRNYGYTF
CDR3nt: TGTGCCAGCAGTTTTAACAGGAACTATGGCTACACCTTC

d_gene: .
j_gene: TRBJ2-2
abundance: .
v_gene: TRBV19
CDR3aa: CASSRDQGPFTGELFF
CDR3nt: TGTGCCAGTAGTAGGGATCAGGGGCCCTTCACCGGGGAGCTGTTTTTT

d_gene: TRBD2
j_gene: TRBJ2-5
abundance: .
v_gene: TRBV20-1
CDR3aa: CSASLDQRGPGETQYF
CDR3nt: TGCAGTGCTAGTCTTGACCAGCGGGGGCCAGGGGAGACCCAGTACTTC

d_gene: TRBD2
j_gene: TRBJ2-3
abundance: .
v_gene: TRBV28
CDR3aa: CASSAPTSGGTDTQYF
CDR3nt: TGTGCCAGCAGTGCCCCGACTAGCGGGGGCACAGATACGCAGTATTTT

d_gene: .
j_gene: TRBJ2-4
abundance: .
v_gene: TRBV5-4
CDR3aa: CASSFWTHGDIQYF
CDR3nt: TGTGCCAGCAGCTTCTGGACCCACGGGGACATTCAGTACTTC

d_gene: TRBD1
j_gene: TRBJ2-2
abundance: .
v_gene: TRBV19
CDR3aa: CASISRDRVNTGELFF
CDR3nt: TGTGCCAGCATTTCCCGGGACAGGGTGAACACCGGGGAGCTGTTTTTT

d_gene: .
j_gene: TRBJ1-4
abundance: .
v_gene: TRBV14
CDR3aa: CASSPIRGKLFF
CDR3nt: TGTGCCAGCAGCCCAATCAGGGGAAAACTGTTTTTT

d_gene: .
j_gene: TRBJ2-5
abundance: .
v_gene: TRBV7-9
CDR3aa: CASSFNRDQETQYF
CDR3nt: TGTGCCAGCAGCTTCAACAGGGACCAAGAGACCCAGTACTTC

d_gene: .
j_gene: TRBJ2-7
abundance: .
v_gene: TRBV7-8
CDR3aa: CASSLLQGSYEQYF
CDR3nt: TGTGCCAGCAGCTTACTACAGGGTAGCTACGAGCAGTACTTC

d_gene: TRBD1
j_gene: TRBJ2-1
abundance: .
v_gene: TRBV19
CDR3aa: CASSGTGAHNEQFF
CDR3nt: TGTGCCAGTAGTGGGACAGGGGCCCACAATGAGCAGTTCTTC

d_gene: TRBD1
j_gene: TRBJ2-2
abundance: .
v_gene: TRBV30
CDR3aa: CAWGRDSNTGELFF
CDR3nt: TGTGCCTGGGGCCGGGACAGTAACACCGGGGAGCTGTTTTTT

d_gene: TRBD1
j_gene: TRBJ1-5
abundance: .
v_gene: TRBV7-8
CDR3aa: CASSPWTGDPGAQHF
CDR3nt: TGTGCCAGCAGCCCATGGACAGGGGACCCCGGGGCCCAGCATTTT

d_gene: TRBD2
j_gene: TRBJ2-3
abundance: .
v_gene: TRBV2
CDR3aa: CASSGRGGMAKTDTQYF
CDR3nt: TGTGCCAGCAGCGGGAGGGGGGGGATGGCCAAAACAGATACGCAGTATTTT

d_gene: TRBD1
j_gene: TRBJ2-5
abundance: once
v_gene: TRBV6-2/TRBV6-3
CDR3aa: CASSWDRTGGGTQYF
CDR3nt: TGTGCCAGCAGTTGGGACCGGACAGGCGGTGGGACCCAGTACTTC

d_gene: .
j_gene: TRBJ1-1
abundance: .
v_gene: TRBV19
CDR3aa: CASTLHGGTEAFF
CDR3nt: TGTGCCAGTACCCTCCACGGGGGGACTGAAGCTTTCTTT

d_gene: .
j_gene: TRBJ1-6
abundance: .
v_gene: TRBV5-1
CDR3aa: CASSPDSFGKSPLHF
CDR3nt: TGCGCCAGCAGCCCGGACAGTTTTGGGAAATCACCCCTCCACTTT

d_gene: .
j_gene: TRBJ2-1
abundance: .
v_gene: TRBV6-2/TRBV6-3
CDR3aa: CASSYSGSYNEQFF
CDR3nt: TGTGCCAGCAGTTATAGCGGCTCCTACAATGAGCAGTTCTTC

d_gene: .
j_gene: TRBJ1-2
abundance: .
v_gene: TRBV6-1
CDR3aa: CASSEGTASLNYGYTF
CDR3nt: TGTGCCAGCAGTGAAGGGACAGCCTCCCTTAACTATGGCTACACCTTC

d_gene: .
j_gene: TRBJ1-4
abundance: once
v_gene: TRBV18
CDR3aa: CASSPLTVLSNEKLFF
CDR3nt: TGTGCCAGCTCACCTCTCACAGTTCTGTCTAATGAAAAACTGTTTTTT

d_gene: .
j_gene: TRBJ1-6
abundance: .
v_gene: TRBV5-6
CDR3aa: CASSRLGPTYNSPLHF
CDR3nt: TGTGCCAGCAGCCGATTGGGGCCGACCTATAATTCACCCCTCCACTTT

d_gene: .
j_gene: TRBJ1-2
abundance: .
v_gene: TRBV6-2/TRBV6-3
CDR3aa: CASSYSGRQKGYTF
CDR3nt: TGTGCCAGCAGTTACTCGGGGAGGCAGAAAGGCTACACCTTC

d_gene: TRBD2
j_gene: TRBJ2-5
abundance: .
v_gene: TRBV30
CDR3aa: CAWKKAGAGETQYF
CDR3nt: TGTGCCTGGAAGAAAGCGGGAGCCGGGGAGACCCAGTACTTC

d_gene: .
j_gene: TRBJ1-5
abundance: .
v_gene: TRBV12-3/TRBV12-4
CDR3aa: CASSYREGQPQHF
CDR3nt: TGTGCCAGCAGTTACAGGGAGGGTCAGCCCCAGCATTTT

d_gene: TRBD1
j_gene: TRBJ1-1
abundance: .
v_gene: TRBV10-3
CDR3aa: CAISGDRYTEAFF
CDR3nt: TGTGCCATCAGTGGGGACAGATACACTGAAGCTTTCTTT

d_gene: TRBD1
j_gene: TRBJ1-2
abundance: .
v_gene: TRBV5-4
CDR3aa: CASSLIGTGDRYTF
CDR3nt: TGTGCCAGCAGCCTAATCGGGACAGGGGACCGCTACACCTTC

d_gene: TRBD1
j_gene: TRBJ2-3
abundance: .
v_gene: TRBV24-1
CDR3aa: CATSDPPGTGSTDTQYF
CDR3nt: TGTGCCACCAGTGACCCTCCCGGGACAGGAAGCACAGATACGCAGTATTTT

d_gene: .
j_gene: TRBJ1-2
abundance: .
v_gene: TRBV6-1
CDR3aa: CASSENTGPLGYTF
CDR3nt: TGTGCCAGCAGTGAAAATACAGGGCCCTTAGGCTACACCTTC

d_gene: .
j_gene: TRBJ2-2
abundance: .
v_gene: TRBV19
CDR3aa: CASTPRTLSYLTGELFF
CDR3nt: TGTGCCAGTACCCCTCGGACTTTGTCATACCTCACCGGGGAGCTGTTTTTT

d_gene: TRBD2
j_gene: TRBJ2-2
abundance: .
v_gene: TRBV27
CDR3aa: CASSRVAGGGELFF
CDR3nt: TGTGCCAGCAGCCGAGTAGCGGGAGGCGGGGAGCTGTTTTTT

d_gene: TRBD2
j_gene: TRBJ2-3
abundance: .
v_gene: TRBV9
CDR3aa: CASSVGTGGSTDTQYF
CDR3nt: TGTGCCAGCAGCGTAGGAACGGGGGGGAGCACAGATACGCAGTATTTT

d_gene: .
j_gene: TRBJ1-2
abundance: .
v_gene: TRBV4-1
CDR3aa: CASSQFGAGNYGYTF
CDR3nt: TGCGCCAGCAGCCAATTCGGAGCGGGTAACTATGGCTACACCTTC

d_gene: .
j_gene: TRBJ1-1
abundance: .
v_gene: TRBV15
CDR3aa: CATSRGGLQVSEAFF
CDR3nt: TGTGCCACCAGCAGAGGAGGGCTTCAGGTCTCTGAAGCTTTCTTT

d_gene: .
j_gene: TRBJ1-2
abundance: .
v_gene: TRBV7-2
CDR3aa: CASSLVSSTGFAYGYTF
CDR3nt: TGTGCCAGCAGCTTAGTGTCTTCGACAGGCTTTGCGTATGGCTACACCTTC

d_gene: TRBD1
j_gene: TRBJ2-7
abundance: .
v_gene: TRBV7-9
CDR3aa: CASSSGQGEGEQYF
CDR3nt: TGTGCCAGCAGCTCTGGACAGGGAGAGGGCGAGCAGTACTTC

d_gene: .
j_gene: TRBJ1-3
abundance: .
v_gene: TRBV6-5
CDR3aa: CASSYSRRTGNTIYF
CDR3nt: TGTGCCAGCAGTTACTCGCGGCGAACTGGAAACACCATATATTTT

d_gene: .
j_gene: TRBJ2-3
abundance: few
v_gene: TRBV6-2/TRBV6-3
CDR3aa: CASSYEGAGSTDTQYF
CDR3nt: TGTGCCAGCAGTTACGAGGGTGCGGGAAGCACAGATACGCAGTATTTT

d_gene: .
j_gene: TRBJ2-1
abundance: .
v_gene: TRBV18
CDR3aa: CASSPQYNEQFF
CDR3nt: TGTGCCAGCTCACCCCAATACAATGAGCAGTTCTTC

d_gene: TRBD2
j_gene: TRBJ2-1
abundance: few
v_gene: TRBV19
CDR3aa: CASTMAGGSYNEQFF
CDR3nt: TGTGCCAGTACAATGGCGGGAGGATCCTACAATGAGCAGTTCTTC

d_gene: .
j_gene: TRBJ2-3
abundance: .
v_gene: TRBV5-6
CDR3aa: CASNWDTTDTQYF
CDR3nt: TGTGCCAGCAACTGGGACACCACAGATACGCAGTATTTT

d_gene: TRBD1
j_gene: TRBJ2-2
abundance: .
v_gene: TRBV11-2
CDR3aa: CASSLEGGDTGELFF
CDR3nt: TGTGCCAGCAGCTTAGAAGGGGGCGACACCGGGGAGCTGTTTTTT

d_gene: .
j_gene: TRBJ1-1
abundance: .
v_gene: TRBV5-4
CDR3aa: CASSLGGEGNTEAFF
CDR3nt: TGTGCCAGCAGCTTGGGGGGCGAAGGGAACACTGAAGCTTTCTTT

d_gene: TRBD1
j_gene: TRBJ2-2
abundance: .
v_gene: TRBV6-2/TRBV6-3
CDR3aa: CASSYFTGTGTINTGELFF
CDR3nt: TGTGCCAGCAGTTACTTTACCGGGACAGGGACGATAAACACCGGGGAGCTGTTTTTT